The rows below give T cell receptor beta chains drawn from one sample of a study of blood T cell repertoires in COVID-19. The method was immunoSEQ multiplex PCR; TCRdb's version includes in-frame clones alone and lacks a portion of them. The table has about 34,000 clones, about nine tenths seen once. The material sequenced was peripheral blood. The receptors were sampled from a human donor with active COVID-19. The donor label of this sample is uncertain. Each CDR3 is given with its conserved first and last residue. Each record gives: CDR3 protein, CDR3 DNA, J gene, clone size, D gene, V gene. The D gene is left open where the match is weak. Where a row states a size, it is once, few, many or the class of an expanded clone; other rows omit it.

cdr3_aa: CASSYDRGLSAFF; cdr3_nt: TGTGCCAGCAGTTATGACAGGGGGCTTTCAGCTTTCTTT; j_call: TRBJ1-1; clone_size: NA; d_call: TRBD1; v_call: TRBV7-8
cdr3_aa: CASSRTRGYNTEAFF; cdr3_nt: TGTGCCAGCAGCCGAACACGAGGGTATAACACTGAAGCTTTCTTT; j_call: TRBJ1-1; clone_size: NA; d_call: NA; v_call: TRBV5-6
cdr3_aa: CASSWTGVNTDTQYF; cdr3_nt: TGTGCCAGCAGCTGGACAGGGGTCAACACAGATACGCAGTATTTT; j_call: TRBJ2-3; clone_size: once; d_call: TRBD1; v_call: TRBV7-3
cdr3_aa: CASSLQRGQETQYF; cdr3_nt: TGTGCCAGCAGCCTCCAAAGGGGTCAAGAGACCCAGTACTTC; j_call: TRBJ2-5; clone_size: NA; d_call: NA; v_call: TRBV3-1/TRBV3-2
cdr3_aa: CASSSTSHNEQFF; cdr3_nt: TGTGCCAGCAGTTCCACTAGTCACAATGAGCAGTTCTTC; j_call: TRBJ2-1; clone_size: NA; d_call: NA; v_call: TRBV12-3/TRBV12-4
cdr3_aa: CASSQDQGQNYGYTF; cdr3_nt: TGTGCCAGCAGCCAAGATCAGGGACAGAACTATGGCTACACCTTC; j_call: TRBJ1-2; clone_size: NA; d_call: TRBD1; v_call: TRBV4-2
cdr3_aa: CASSIDLRGGNYGYTF; cdr3_nt: TGTGCCAGTAGTATAGATCTCCGGGGAGGTAACTATGGCTACACCTTC; j_call: TRBJ1-2; clone_size: NA; d_call: NA; v_call: TRBV19
cdr3_aa: CASSQESRKLPYEQYF; cdr3_nt: TGTGCCAGCAGCCAAGAGTCCCGCAAGCTTCCCTACGAGCAGTACTTC; j_call: TRBJ2-7; clone_size: NA; d_call: NA; v_call: TRBV3-1/TRBV3-2
cdr3_aa: CASSQDENTYQPQHF; cdr3_nt: TGCGCCAGCAGCCAAGACGAGAATACCTATCAGCCCCAGCATTTT; j_call: TRBJ1-5; clone_size: few; d_call: NA; v_call: TRBV4-1
cdr3_aa: CASSLSGGHTGELFF; cdr3_nt: TGTGCCAGCAGCTTAAGCGGGGGGCACACCGGGGAGCTGTTTTTT; j_call: TRBJ2-2; clone_size: NA; d_call: TRBD2; v_call: TRBV7-8
cdr3_aa: CASSLGGTGNNEQFF; cdr3_nt: TGCGCCAGCAGCTTGGGAGGGACAGGGAACAATGAGCAGTTCTTC; j_call: TRBJ2-1; clone_size: NA; d_call: TRBD1; v_call: TRBV5-1
cdr3_aa: CASSQSGGFSSYEQYF; cdr3_nt: TGTGCCAGCAGCCAGTCAGGGGGTTTTAGCTCCTACGAGCAGTACTTC; j_call: TRBJ2-7; clone_size: NA; d_call: TRBD1; v_call: TRBV4-2
cdr3_aa: CASSERTSGGQETQYF; cdr3_nt: TGTGCCAGCAGTGAGCGGACTAGCGGGGGGCAAGAGACCCAGTACTTC; j_call: TRBJ2-5; clone_size: NA; d_call: TRBD2; v_call: TRBV6-1
cdr3_aa: CASSLGLRMGEQYF; cdr3_nt: TGTGCCAGCAGCTTAGGTCTCAGGATGGGCGAGCAGTACTTC; j_call: TRBJ2-7; clone_size: few; d_call: NA; v_call: TRBV7-2
cdr3_aa: CASSSQPGQGGYGYTF; cdr3_nt: TGTGCCAGCAGCTCCCAGCCCGGACAGGGCGGGTATGGCTACACCTTC; j_call: TRBJ1-2; clone_size: NA; d_call: TRBD1; v_call: TRBV7-2
cdr3_aa: CASSPNLGQGYEQYF; cdr3_nt: TGTGCTAGCAGCCCCAACTTGGGACAGGGATACGAGCAGTACTTC; j_call: TRBJ2-7; clone_size: NA; d_call: TRBD1; v_call: TRBV7-7
cdr3_aa: CASSLEYGGGTDTQYF; cdr3_nt: TGTGCTAGCAGCTTAGAGTATGGCGGGGGCACAGATACGCAGTATTTT; j_call: TRBJ2-3; clone_size: NA; d_call: NA; v_call: TRBV7-7
cdr3_aa: CASSLDPLAGGFKQYF; cdr3_nt: TGTGCCAGCAGCTTGGACCCACTAGCGGGGGGGTTTAAGCAGTACTTC; j_call: TRBJ2-7; clone_size: once; d_call: TRBD2; v_call: TRBV5-4
cdr3_aa: CASSFGSSGANVLTF; cdr3_nt: TGCGCCAGCAGCTTCGGGAGTTCTGGGGCCAACGTCCTGACTTTC; j_call: TRBJ2-6; clone_size: NA; d_call: NA; v_call: TRBV5-1
cdr3_aa: CASSPIGGANYGYTF; cdr3_nt: TGTGCCAGCAGCCCCATCGGCGGAGCTAACTATGGCTACACCTTC; j_call: TRBJ1-2; clone_size: NA; d_call: NA; v_call: TRBV9
cdr3_aa: CASSRGLAGGDNEQFF; cdr3_nt: TGTGCTAGCAGCCGCGGACTAGCGGGGGGGGACAATGAGCAGTTCTTC; j_call: TRBJ2-1; clone_size: NA; d_call: TRBD2; v_call: TRBV7-7
cdr3_aa: CSASEGQGVDTTEAFF; cdr3_nt: TGCAGTGCTAGTGAGGGACAGGGGGTAGATACCACTGAAGCTTTCTTT; j_call: TRBJ1-1; clone_size: NA; d_call: TRBD1; v_call: TRBV20-1
cdr3_aa: CASSIPGQGASSGANVLTF; cdr3_nt: TGTGCCAGTAGTATACCAGGACAGGGGGCTTCATCTGGGGCCAACGTCCTGACTTTC; j_call: TRBJ2-6; clone_size: once; d_call: TRBD1; v_call: TRBV19
cdr3_aa: CASSRKTGSGYTF; cdr3_nt: TGTGCCAGCAGTCGAAAAACAGGGAGCGGCTACACCTTC; j_call: TRBJ1-2; clone_size: NA; d_call: NA; v_call: TRBV12-3/TRBV12-4
cdr3_aa: CASSVEEDYYGYTF; cdr3_nt: TGTGCCAGCAGCGTCGAAGAAGACTACTATGGCTACACCTTC; j_call: TRBJ1-2; clone_size: NA; d_call: NA; v_call: TRBV9
cdr3_aa: CASSQQTGFPDTQYF; cdr3_nt: TGCGCCAGCAGCCAACAAACAGGGTTCCCAGATACGCAGTATTTT; j_call: TRBJ2-3; clone_size: NA; d_call: NA; v_call: TRBV4-1
cdr3_aa: CASSVATGARDGYTF; cdr3_nt: TGTGCCAGCAGCGTAGCTACGGGAGCACGAGATGGCTACACCTTC; j_call: TRBJ1-2; clone_size: NA; d_call: NA; v_call: TRBV9
cdr3_aa: CASSLGPVPNTGELFF; cdr3_nt: TGTGCCAGCAGCTTAGGGCCAGTACCGAACACCGGGGAGCTGTTTTTT; j_call: TRBJ2-2; clone_size: NA; d_call: NA; v_call: TRBV7-2
cdr3_aa: CASSITGGSGEQYF; cdr3_nt: TGTGCCAGTAGTATAACAGGGGGCTCGGGGGAGCAGTACTTC; j_call: TRBJ2-7; clone_size: NA; d_call: TRBD1; v_call: TRBV19
cdr3_aa: CASSLGRNEQFF; cdr3_nt: TGCGCCAGCAGCTTGGGCAGAAATGAGCAGTTCTTC; j_call: TRBJ2-1; clone_size: NA; d_call: NA; v_call: TRBV5-1
cdr3_aa: CASSAGGAGVYEQYF; cdr3_nt: TGTGCCAGCAGCGCTGGGGGGGCAGGAGTATACGAGCAGTACTTC; j_call: TRBJ2-7; clone_size: NA; d_call: NA; v_call: TRBV7-6
cdr3_aa: CASQMSADTQYF; cdr3_nt: TGTGCCAGCCAGATGAGCGCAGATACGCAGTATTTT; j_call: TRBJ2-3; clone_size: NA; d_call: NA; v_call: TRBV9
cdr3_aa: CASSPSVGTAIHRELFF; cdr3_nt: TGTGCCAGCTCACCATCGGTCGGGACAGCAATACACCGGGAGCTGTTTTTT; j_call: TRBJ2-2; clone_size: NA; d_call: TRBD1; v_call: TRBV18
cdr3_aa: CSVYRDTGELFF; cdr3_nt: TGCAGCGTTTACAGAGACACCGGGGAGCTGTTTTTT; j_call: TRBJ2-2; clone_size: NA; d_call: NA; v_call: TRBV29-1
cdr3_aa: CASSLSLAGSWDEQFF; cdr3_nt: TGTGCCAGCAGCCTCTCTCTAGCGGGGAGTTGGGATGAGCAGTTCTTC; j_call: TRBJ2-1; clone_size: NA; d_call: TRBD2; v_call: TRBV4-2
cdr3_aa: CASSAWTGANTEAFF; cdr3_nt: TGTGCCAGCTCAGCATGGACAGGGGCGAACACTGAAGCTTTCTTT; j_call: TRBJ1-1; clone_size: NA; d_call: TRBD1; v_call: TRBV18
cdr3_aa: CASSFQGFNEKLFF; cdr3_nt: TGTGCCAGCAGCTTCCAGGGGTTCAATGAAAAACTGTTTTTT; j_call: TRBJ1-4; clone_size: NA; d_call: NA; v_call: TRBV7-9
cdr3_aa: CASSLAGGTDTQYF; cdr3_nt: TGTGCCAGCAGCTTGGCGGGGGGGACAGATACGCAGTATTTT; j_call: TRBJ2-3; clone_size: NA; d_call: TRBD2; v_call: TRBV7-3
cdr3_aa: CASKYREGGSEAFF; cdr3_nt: TGTGCCAGCAAATACAGGGAAGGGGGTTCTGAAGCTTTCTTT; j_call: TRBJ1-1; clone_size: NA; d_call: NA; v_call: TRBV27
cdr3_aa: CASSSRQGPGELFF; cdr3_nt: TGCGCCAGCAGCTCCCGACAGGGCCCCGGGGAGCTGTTTTTT; j_call: TRBJ2-2; clone_size: few; d_call: TRBD1; v_call: TRBV5-1
cdr3_aa: CASSLTGDYEQYF; cdr3_nt: TGCGCCAGCAGCTTGACAGGGGACTACGAGCAGTACTTC; j_call: TRBJ2-7; clone_size: once; d_call: TRBD1; v_call: TRBV5-1
cdr3_aa: CASSIQGSGGYTF; cdr3_nt: TGTGCCAGCAGTATACAGGGTTCAGGCGGCTACACCTTC; j_call: TRBJ1-2; clone_size: few; d_call: NA; v_call: TRBV6-5
cdr3_aa: CASSLTPGGAGEQYF; cdr3_nt: TGTGCCAGCAGCTTGACCCCAGGGGGCGCGGGGGAGCAGTACTTC; j_call: TRBJ2-7; clone_size: NA; d_call: TRBD1; v_call: TRBV5-5
cdr3_aa: CASSLGVRQPQHF; cdr3_nt: TGTGCCAGCAGCTTAGGGGTGAGGCAGCCCCAGCATTTT; j_call: TRBJ1-5; clone_size: NA; d_call: NA; v_call: TRBV7-2
cdr3_aa: CASLSSGGYYEQYF; cdr3_nt: TGTGCCAGCCTATCCAGCGGGGGTTACTACGAGCAGTACTTC; j_call: TRBJ2-7; clone_size: NA; d_call: TRBD2; v_call: TRBV6-6
cdr3_aa: CASSFRRVGGNTEAFF; cdr3_nt: TGTGCCAGCAGTTTTCGAAGGGTAGGGGGAAACACTGAAGCTTTCTTT; j_call: TRBJ1-1; clone_size: NA; d_call: NA; v_call: TRBV6-5